These 8 T cell receptor beta chains came from one sample sequenced in a study of T cell clones after liver transplantation. Measured with immunoSEQ multiplex PCR; TCRdb has only the in-frame clones, and not every one. The table lists 12,000 to 15,000 clones, 85% to 95% of them singletons, with 40% to 55% in the top ten. The sequences come from CD8+ T cells from blood, collected before liver transplant. The source of these receptors is a human donor who received a liver transplant.

The V gene is TRBV28, the J gene TRBJ2-3; 8 bases line up with TRBD1. The V and J ends lost 6 bases and 3 bases, in that order; junction bases with no gene match: 11. There are 16 residues in the CDR3. Germline CDR1 MDHEN, CDR2 SYDVKM. CDR3: CASSRRTGMMTDTQYF. For the CDR3, the DNA is TGTGCCAGCAGCCGCAGGACAGGGATGATGACAGATACGCAGTATTTT.

The rearrangement uses TRBV2 and TRBJ1-1; 9 bases fit TRBD1. The CDR3 is 13 amino acids. J lost 5 bases, V lost 6 bases, and 4 bases had no gene match. Germline V gene sequence: CDR1 SNHLY, CDR2 FYNNEI. DNA for the CDR3: TGTGCCAGCAGCGACGGACAGGGGACTGAAGCTTTCTTT. It translates to CASSDGQGTEAFF.

The chain has TRBV6-1 and TRBJ1-4; 10 bases match TRBD1. CDR1 is MNHNS and CDR2 is SASEGT in the germline V gene. J gave up 7 bases and V 5 bases, and 1 base lay outside the gene matches. The CDR3 sequence is 13 residues long. The CDR3 nucleotides read TGTGCCAGCAGTTGGACAGGGGGTGAAAAACTGTTTTTT. Protein product: CASSWTGGEKLFF.

This clone is labeled medium-sized. The chain uses TRBV2 and TRBJ1-4; unclear D gene. Trimming took off 1 base at V and 0 bases at J, with 27 bases between the two ends. CDR3 length: 22 amino acids. CDR1 and CDR2 (germline): SNHLY, FYNNEI. The CDR3 region has the DNA TGTGCCAGCAGTGAAGTATGGATGTTAGGGAACAGAAATCTTGCAACTAATGAAAAACTGTTTTTT. It encodes CASSEVWMLGNRNLATNEKLFF.

The chain links TRBV7-8 to TRBJ2-7; TRBD1 aligns across 8 bases. With V trimmed by 5 bases and J by 2 bases, 8 bases remained unmatched. Germline V gives CDR1 SGHVS, CDR2 FQNEAQ. This CDR3 is 15 amino acids long. CDR3 nucleotides: TGTGCCAGCAGCCTCGGCCCGACAGGGGCCTACGAGCAGTACTTC. As protein: CASSLGPTGAYEQYF.

This chain joins TRBV28 and TRBJ2-7, with D possibly being TRBD1 or TRBD2 (5 bases each). V lost 3 bases and J lost 3, with 15 bases in between. Germline CDR1 reads MDHEN; CDR2 reads SYDVKM. The CDR3 has 15 residues. CDR3 DNA sequence: TGTGCCAGCAGTTTGGGGGTGGTGGGGTTCTACGAGCAGTACTTC. It encodes CASSLGVVGFYEQYF.

This chain connects TRBV27 to TRBJ2-3; D gene uncertain. V lost 6 bases and J lost 0, with 13 bases in between. Germline lookup yields CDR1 MNHEY and CDR2 SMNVEV (reference sequence). The CDR3 extends over 15 amino acids. The CDR3 sequence: CASSPFMGSTDTQYF. The CDR3 DNA sequence: TGTGCCAGCAGCCCCTTCATGGGGAGCACAGATACGCAGTATTTT.

The chain couples TRBV11-3 to TRBJ2-5; TRBD1 or TRBD2 may be the D gene (5 bases each). V shed 0 bases and J shed 5 bases, with 16 bases lying between them. The CDR3 is 16 amino acids. Germline CDR1 is SGHNT and CDR2 is YENEEA. Written as DNA, the CDR3 is TGTGCCAGCAGCTTAGACGGGACGCCCCAGGTGGAGACCCAGTACTTC. It encodes CASSLDGTPQVETQYF.